Listed below are T cell receptor beta chains from one sample, sequenced in a study of T cells in Graves' hyperthyroidism and ophthalmopathy. TCRdb passed the multiplex PCR reads through MiXCR, listing each CDR3 protein once. Of under 350,000 distinct CDR3 sequences listed, about 17% were seen once; the top ten hold about 50%. The sequencing sample was made of blood. The receptor set was obtained from a woman between 55 and 75 years old with Graves' ophthalmopathy. CDR3s include the opening cysteine and the closing phenylalanine or tryptophan. A D gene is named only where the DNA matches it firmly. Clone size appears in some rows only: once, few, many, or a class for an expanded clone.

J,D,V,size,DNA,CDR3
TRBJ2-1,.,TRBV2,many,TGTGCCAGCAGTGAGTCCCCTCCGCATTTGAACAATGAGCAGTTCTTC,CASSESPPHLNNEQFF
TRBJ2-2,TRBD2,TRBV4-1,.,TGCGCCAGCAGCCTCATTGGCGGGAGGGGGCCCGGGGAGCTGTTTTTT,CASSLIGGRGPGELFF
TRBJ2-4,.,TRBV15,.,TGTGCCACCAGCAGAGATCGAGTAGGAGTACTAGCCAAAAACATTCAGTACTTC,CATSRDRVGVLAKNIQYF
TRBJ1-2,.,TRBV4-1,few,TGCGCCAGCAGCCAAGATTCAGGCAGGGGAAGGTCGCCTCGGGGCTACACCTTC,CASSQDSGRGRSPRGYTF
TRBJ2-5,.,TRBV5-1,.,TGCGCCAGCAGCTACGGGATTCGAGAGACCCAGTACTTC,CASSYGIRETQYF
TRBJ2-5,TRBD2,TRBV12-3/TRBV12-4,many,TGTGCCAGCAGTTTAACCGGCGGGGGGTTCGCGAAGACCCAGTACTTC,CASSLTGGGFAKTQYF
TRBJ2-7,TRBD2,TRBV7-8,.,TGTGCCAGCAGCTCTGGGACTAGGAACGTCTACGAGCAGTACTTC,CASSSGTRNVYEQYF
TRBJ2-3,TRBD1,TRBV27,.,TGTGCCAGCTCGGAGGACAGGGCAGCTTATACGCAGTATTTT,CASSEDRAAYTQYF
TRBJ2-2,.,TRBV7-3,.,TGTGCCAGCAGCTTAAGGAGCCTCCAGAACACCGGGGAGCTGTTTTTT,CASSLRSLQNTGELFF
TRBJ2-7,TRBD1,TRBV2,many,TGTGCCAGCAGTGAAGGGGAAGAGGGACAGGGGCCCTACGAGCAGTACTTC,CASSEGEEGQGPYEQYF
TRBJ2-7,.,TRBV7-2,many,TGTGCCAGCAGCTTAGAACCAGGGGGGTACGAGCAGTACTTC,CASSLEPGGYEQYF
TRBJ2-7,.,TRBV5-1,.,TGCGCCAGCAGCTTGGATGGGAAATCCTACGAGCAGTACTTC,CASSLDGKSYEQYF
TRBJ2-2,.,TRBV5-1,many,TGCGCCAGCAGCTCTGTGCTAGTTGACGGGGAGCTGTTTTTT,CASSSVLVDGELFF
TRBJ2-1,.,TRBV9,.,TGTGCCAGCAGCGTAGTTTCTAGACCTTCCTCCTACAATGAGCAGTTCTTC,CASSVVSRPSSYNEQFF
TRBJ2-1,TRBD2,TRBV27,many,TGTGCCAGCAGTTTAATTACCCCCCGACTAGCGGGACACAATGAGCAGTTCTTC,CASSLITPRLAGHNEQFF
TRBJ2-7,TRBD1,TRBV7-9,.,TGTGCCAGCAGCCATAACAGGGGTTACCCATACGAGCAGTACTTC,CASSHNRGYPYEQYF
TRBJ1-2,TRBD1,TRBV10-3,.,TGTGCCATCAGTGGGACTACGACAGGGGCCCGCTACACCTTC,CAISGTTTGARYTF
TRBJ2-3,.,TRBV27,many,TGTGCCAGCAGTTTATCTCTAACGAACACAGATACGCAGTATTTT,CASSLSLTNTDTQYF
TRBJ2-7,.,TRBV5-1,many,TGCGCCAGCAGCTTTGTGGCAGCGGATAGCGAGCAGTACTTC,CASSFVAADSEQYF
TRBJ2-1,.,TRBV11-2,few,TGTGCCAGCAGCTTAGTAGGGGGGGGGCCGGGATACAATGAGCAGTTCTTC,CASSLVGGGPGYNEQFF
TRBJ2-1,.,TRBV28,many,TGTGCCAGCAGGGAACGGGGATCGGGGTTCGACAATGAGCAGTTCTTC,CASRERGSGFDNEQFF
TRBJ2-2,.,TRBV7-8,few,TGTGCCAGCAGCACCAGGAGATCCACCGGGGAGCTGTTTTTT,CASSTRRSTGELFF
TRBJ1-3,.,TRBV6-1,many,TGTGCCAGCAGTTCAGCGAGCTCTGGAAACACCATATATTTT,CASSSASSGNTIYF
TRBJ1-1,.,TRBV3-1,many,TGTGCCAGCAGCCATAGGACAGCGAACACTGAAGCTTTCTTT,CASSHRTANTEAFF
TRBJ1-5,.,TRBV28,.,TGTGCCAGCAGTTTACGGGTCCAGCCCCAGCATTTT,CASSLRVQPQHF
TRBJ1-4,.,TRBV4-2,.,TGTGCCAGCAGCCACCCAACAGGAGGGGTGATTGAAAAACTGTTTTTT,CASSHPTGGVIEKLFF
TRBJ1-4,.,TRBV7-8,few,TGTGCCAGCAGCTTAGGAGTCTCAACGGGTGAAAAACTGTTTTTT,CASSLGVSTGEKLFF
TRBJ2-6,TRBD1,TRBV4-1,.,TGCGCCAGCAGCCACCAGACAGGGAACCGCTCTGGGGCCAACGTCCTGACTTTC,CASSHQTGNRSGANVLTF
TRBJ2-5,.,TRBV20-1,few,TGCAGTGCTAGAGTATTTTCGGGACAACCGATCCAAGAGACCCAGTACTTC,CSARVFSGQPIQETQYF
TRBJ2-1,TRBD1,TRBV6-4,few,TGTGCCAGCAGTGAACGGACAGGGGCGGTCGGTGATGAGCAGTTCTTC,CASSERTGAVGDEQFF
TRBJ2-3,TRBD2,TRBV12-3/TRBV12-4,many,TGTGCCAGCAGCTGGGAGCGGGGTAGCACAGATACGCAGTATTTT,CASSWERGSTDTQYF
TRBJ2-1,.,TRBV29-1,few,TGCAGCGTCCCAACACACGGTGATTACAATGAGCAGTTCTTC,CSVPTHGDYNEQFF
TRBJ2-1,TRBD1,TRBV5-1,few,TGCGCCAGCAGCTTGTCATGCGGGGGACAGGGATACAATGAGCAGTTCTTC,CASSLSCGGQGYNEQFF
TRBJ2-1,.,TRBV9,.,TGTGCCAGCAGCGTAGGGAGCCTTTCCTACAATGAGCAGTTCTTC,CASSVGSLSYNEQFF
TRBJ2-4,.,TRBV5-1,.,TGCGCCAGCAGCACGGACGGTTTGGGCAAAAACATTCAGTACTTC,CASSTDGLGKNIQYF
TRBJ2-3,.,TRBV6-1,many,TGTGCCACCTTAAAACGACCGGGACTCCGAACAGATACGCAGTATTTT,CATLKRPGLRTDTQYF
TRBJ1-1,TRBD1,TRBV28,many,TGTGCCAGCAAATTTTCCGGGACAGGGTCCCCCGAAGCTTTCTTT,CASKFSGTGSPEAFF
TRBJ2-2,TRBD1,TRBV12-3/TRBV12-4,many,TGTGCCAGCAGCCGACAGGGGGGCACCGGGGAGCTGTTTTTT,CASSRQGGTGELFF
TRBJ2-2,TRBD2,TRBV20-1,many,TGCAGTGCTAGGAGCGGGGCGGGCACCGGGGAGCTGTTTTTT,CSARSGAGTGELFF
TRBJ1-3,.,TRBV12-3/TRBV12-4,.,TGTGCCAGCAGTTTAAGGCCGTGGGGGGGTCACTCTGGAAACACCATATATTTT,CASSLRPWGGHSGNTIYF
TRBJ1-6,.,TRBV7-9,.,TGTGCCAGCACCAAGCACGGGGAATTAGGTTCACCCCTCCACTTT,CASTKHGELGSPLHF
TRBJ2-7,.,TRBV20-1,.,TGCAGTGCTAGAGGTGGCCGGAGCCACGAGCAGTACTTC,CSARGGRSHEQYF
TRBJ2-7,TRBD1,TRBV4-2,many,TGTGCCAGCAGCCTTCGCCAAGGGACAGAGAGCTCCTACGAGCAGTACTTC,CASSLRQGTESSYEQYF
TRBJ1-1,.,TRBV6-1,.,TGTGCCAGCAGCCGAGATGGGGGCACTGAAGCTTTCTTT,CASSRDGGTEAFF
TRBJ2-1,.,TRBV27,many,TGTGCCAGCAGACTGGACAGCTACAATGAGCAGTTCTTC,CASRLDSYNEQFF
TRBJ2-7,.,TRBV29-1,few,TGCAGCGTGGGGGGGGGGCCGTACGAGCAGTACTTC,CSVGGGPYEQYF
TRBJ1-3,.,TRBV11-2,many,TGTGCCAGCAGCTCCTCGTTTTCGGGAAACACCATATATTTT,CASSSSFSGNTIYF
TRBJ2-5,.,TRBV11-1,.,TGTGCCAGCAGCTCGGACACCATGCAAGAGACCCAGTACTTC,CASSSDTMQETQYF
TRBJ2-1,.,TRBV28,many,TGTGCCAGCAGTTTGTTTGGCAGGGACTACAATGAGCAGTTCTTC,CASSLFGRDYNEQFF
TRBJ1-2,TRBD1,TRBV28,.,TGTGCCAGCAGGGAGGGACAGGGCTCCTTCTATGGCTACACCTTC,CASREGQGSFYGYTF
TRBJ2-3,TRBD2,TRBV19,.,TGTGCTACTAAAGCGGGGGCCTACACAGATACGCAGTATTTT,CATKAGAYTDTQYF
TRBJ1-1,.,TRBV11-2,many,TGTGCCAGCAGCCCCAGCGTTAACACTGAAGCTTTCTTT,CASSPSVNTEAFF
TRBJ2-5,.,TRBV4-3,few,TGCGCCAGCAGCCGACAGGGAGGCGAAGAGACCCAGTACTTC,CASSRQGGEETQYF
TRBJ1-1,.,TRBV7-9,few,TGTGCCAGCAGCCCTCCGGGGCGCGGGACTGAAGCTTTCTTT,CASSPPGRGTEAFF
TRBJ1-1,.,TRBV28,many,TGTGCCAGCACCGAGGACCAAAGGGGCGAAGCTTTCTTT,CASTEDQRGEAFF
TRBJ1-2,.,TRBV20-1,many,TGCAGTGCTAGGGGGGTCGGACCGAAAGCTAACTATGGCTACACCTTC,CSARGVGPKANYGYTF
TRBJ2-5,TRBD1,TRBV5-4,.,TGTGCCAGCAGCTCCGGGACAGGGGGGTCAGAGACCCAGTACTTC,CASSSGTGGSETQYF
TRBJ1-1,.,TRBV6-2/TRBV6-3,many,TGTGCCAGCAGTCGGCCACCGAACACTGAAGCTTTCTTT,CASSRPPNTEAFF